This T cell receptor (beta chain) originates from a study of beta chain features in type 1 diabetes. Expressed TCRB transcripts got sequenced, as all isolated RNA was reverse transcribed. Sequencing used immunoSEQ multiplex PCR; TCRdb keeps in-frame clones, though not all of them. The sample carries a few hundred thousand clones, over 12% recorded once. The V end was cut by 3 bases, the J end by 5 bases, with 8 bases between. The germline gives CDR1 SGHAT, CDR2 FQDESV (reference sequence). The length of the CDR3 is 13 residues. This clone was picked up a small number of times. Specimen: naive CD4+ T cells from blood. This receptor was obtained from a woman younger than 35 in good health. The rearrangement joins TRBV11-1 to TRBJ2-1; D may be TRBD2 (6 bases). CDR3 nucleotide sequence: TGTGCCAGCAGCTTCCGCGGGGACAATGAGCAGTTCTTC. Translating it yields CASSFRGDNEQFF. Full variable domain (rest looked up from reference TRBV11-1 and TRBJ2-1): EAEVAQSPRYKITEKSQAVAFWCDPISGHATLYWYRQILGQGPELLVQFQDESVVDDSQLPKDRFSAERLKGVDSTLKIQPAELGDSAMYLCASSFRGDNEQFFGPGTRLTVL.